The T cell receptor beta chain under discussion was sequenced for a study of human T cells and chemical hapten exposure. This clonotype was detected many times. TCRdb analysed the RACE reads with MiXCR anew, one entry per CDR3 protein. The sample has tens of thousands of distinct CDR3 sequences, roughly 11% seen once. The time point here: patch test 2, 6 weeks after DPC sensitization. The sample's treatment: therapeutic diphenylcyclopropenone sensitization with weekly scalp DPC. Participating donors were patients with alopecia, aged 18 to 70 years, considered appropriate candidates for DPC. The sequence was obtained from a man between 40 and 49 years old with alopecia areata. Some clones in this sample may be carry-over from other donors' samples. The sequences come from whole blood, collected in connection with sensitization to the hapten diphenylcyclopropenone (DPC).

The DNA for the CDR3 is TGTGCCAGCAGTTCACAGGGACTGAACACTGAAGCTTTCTTT. This gives the protein CASSSQGLNTEAFF. The genes are TRBV12-3 or TRBV12-4 and TRBJ1-1; a weak D match, TRBD1 (6 bases). The CDR3 is 14 amino acids. The germline V and J ends were trimmed by 4 bases and 0 bases, with 9 bases remaining between them.